The rows below give T cell receptor beta chains drawn from one sample of a study of blood T cell repertoires in COVID-19. The protocol was immunoSEQ multiplex PCR, while the TCRdb copy is restricted to in-frame clones and leaves out a portion. In the table there are some 81,000 clones, about nine tenths of which are singletons. The sequenced sample was peripheral blood. The receptors were sampled from a woman aged 45-60 years in a cohort sampled during active COVID-19. CDR3s include the opening cysteine and the closing phenylalanine or tryptophan. Fields, in order: V gene, clone size, J gene, D gene, CDR3 DNA, CDR3 protein. A D gene is named only where the DNA matches it firmly. Size tells how often a clone was seen (once, few, many) or the class of an expanded clone, and some rows leave it out.

V gene: TRBV6-5
clone size: -
J gene: TRBJ1-2
D gene: -
CDR3 DNA: TGTGCCAGCAGCGGCAGGGAAAGAGGCGGCTACACCTTC
CDR3 protein: CASSGRERGGYTF

V gene: TRBV19
clone size: -
J gene: TRBJ2-1
D gene: TRBD2
CDR3 DNA: TGTGCCAGTAGTTCGGGGGAGGGACTCAATGAGCAGTTCTTC
CDR3 protein: CASSSGEGLNEQFF

V gene: TRBV6-6
clone size: -
J gene: TRBJ1-3
D gene: TRBD1
CDR3 DNA: TGTGCCAGCAGCCCGGGACAGGGGAACACCATATATTTT
CDR3 protein: CASSPGQGNTIYF

V gene: TRBV5-1
clone size: -
J gene: TRBJ1-2
D gene: TRBD1
CDR3 DNA: TGCGCCAGCAGCGTGGGTAGGGGGCACGGCTATGGCTACACCTTC
CDR3 protein: CASSVGRGHGYGYTF

V gene: TRBV18
clone size: -
J gene: TRBJ2-1
D gene: TRBD1
CDR3 DNA: TGTGCCAGCTCACCAACAGGGGGTGGGCATGAGCAGTTCTTC
CDR3 protein: CASSPTGGGHEQFF

V gene: TRBV2
clone size: -
J gene: TRBJ2-5
D gene: -
CDR3 DNA: TGTGCCAGCAGTATACACCCCTTAGCGGCCCAAGAGACCCAGTACTTC
CDR3 protein: CASSIHPLAAQETQYF

V gene: TRBV28
clone size: -
J gene: TRBJ2-7
D gene: -
CDR3 DNA: TGTGCCAGCAGTTTATTGTTTGACAGATCCTTC
CDR3 protein: CASSLLFDRSF

V gene: TRBV5-6
clone size: -
J gene: TRBJ2-1
D gene: -
CDR3 DNA: TGTGCCAGCAGCTTGCAATTTGAGCAGTTCTTC
CDR3 protein: CASSLQFEQFF

V gene: TRBV18
clone size: -
J gene: TRBJ1-5
D gene: -
CDR3 DNA: TGTGCCAGCTCAGTGGACACATATAGCAATCAGCCCCAGCATTTT
CDR3 protein: CASSVDTYSNQPQHF

V gene: TRBV2
clone size: once
J gene: TRBJ2-4
D gene: TRBD2
CDR3 DNA: TGTGCCAGCAGTTTAAAGCGGGAGGGCCTAGGAAACATTCAGTACTTC
CDR3 protein: CASSLKREGLGNIQYF

V gene: TRBV7-9
clone size: once
J gene: TRBJ1-5
D gene: -
CDR3 DNA: TGTGCCAGCAGCCTCGGGGGTGGGCCCCAGCATTTT
CDR3 protein: CASSLGGGPQHF

V gene: TRBV6-5
clone size: -
J gene: TRBJ1-5
D gene: -
CDR3 DNA: TGTGCCAGCAGCCCCGGGGGGAGCAATCAGCCCCAGCATTTT
CDR3 protein: CASSPGGSNQPQHF

V gene: TRBV4-2
clone size: once
J gene: TRBJ2-6
D gene: -
CDR3 DNA: TGTGCCAGCAGCCAAGTCCAGGATCCAAGCTCTGGGGCCAACGTCCTGACTTTC
CDR3 protein: CASSQVQDPSSGANVLTF

V gene: TRBV19
clone size: -
J gene: TRBJ2-1
D gene: -
CDR3 DNA: TGTGCCAGTAGTATAGCTGGCCTAGGGGCCAATGAGCAGTTCTTC
CDR3 protein: CASSIAGLGANEQFF

V gene: TRBV11-3
clone size: -
J gene: TRBJ1-4
D gene: -
CDR3 DNA: TGTGCCAGCAGCCCCCGGATATCAGGGTCCGGTGAAAAACTGTTTTTT
CDR3 protein: CASSPRISGSGEKLFF

V gene: TRBV7-9
clone size: -
J gene: TRBJ2-7
D gene: -
CDR3 DNA: TGTGCCAGCAGCTTGTACGGTACCTACGAGCAGTACTTC
CDR3 protein: CASSLYGTYEQYF

V gene: TRBV6-1
clone size: -
J gene: TRBJ2-7
D gene: -
CDR3 DNA: TGTGCCAGCAGTGACCGGGACATCTCCTACGAGCAGTACTTC
CDR3 protein: CASSDRDISYEQYF

V gene: TRBV27
clone size: -
J gene: TRBJ1-3
D gene: -
CDR3 DNA: TGTGCCAGCAGTTTATTGGGGGGGGGAAACACCATATATTTT
CDR3 protein: CASSLLGGGNTIYF

V gene: TRBV28
clone size: -
J gene: TRBJ1-5
D gene: -
CDR3 DNA: TGTGCCAGCGCTGAGCGGACCCCCGATCAGCCCCAGCATTTT
CDR3 protein: CASAERTPDQPQHF

V gene: TRBV20-1
clone size: few
J gene: TRBJ2-7
D gene: TRBD2
CDR3 DNA: TGCAGTGCTGGTGGGACTAGCACCTACGAGCAGTACTTC
CDR3 protein: CSAGGTSTYEQYF

V gene: TRBV27
clone size: -
J gene: TRBJ1-4
D gene: -
CDR3 DNA: TGTGCCAGCAGTCAGGACGGGGGAGGCGAAAAACTGTTTTTT
CDR3 protein: CASSQDGGGEKLFF

V gene: TRBV27
clone size: -
J gene: TRBJ2-6
D gene: -
CDR3 DNA: TGTGCCAGCAGTTCTTACAGGGCCTCTGGGGCCAACGTCCTGACTTTC
CDR3 protein: CASSSYRASGANVLTF